These 10 T cell receptor beta chains came from one sample sequenced in a study of type 1 regulatory T cells. TCRdb redid the calling of the reads with MiXCR, one entry per CDR3 protein. Of about 19,000 distinct CDR3 sequences in the sample, roughly 10% are singletons; the top ten hold approximately 2.5%. The sequenced material came from CD4+ T cells, either the whole sample or a sorted fraction (not recorded which). These receptors were obtained from a human donor in good health.

The chain combines TRBV9 with TRBJ2-2; D gene ambiguous. The CDR3 covers 13 residues. Per the germline V gene, CDR1 is SGDLS and CDR2 is YYNGEE. V was pared by 2 bases and J by 4 bases, with 6 bases between. CDR3 nucleotides: TGTGCCAGCAGCGTGAGTGGCACCGGGGAGCTGTTTTTT. Translating it yields CASSVSGTGELFF.

Concerning this clonotype: Possible read error: a much larger clone is one base away. The chain couples TRBV7-9 to TRBJ1-2; D possibly corresponds to TRBD1 (5 bases). The CDR3 has 13 amino acids. Germline V gene sequence: CDR1 SEHNR, CDR2 FQNEAQ (reference sequence). DNA for the CDR3: TGTACCAGCAGCTTAATGGCAGGGAGTGGCTACACCTTC. Translation gives CTSSLMAGSGYTF.

This clonotype was picked up a small number of times. The chain couples TRBV20-1 to TRBJ1-5; D unclear. Germline values: CDR1 DFQATT, CDR2 SNEGSKA (reference sequence). Deletions cut 5 bases from V and 2 bases from J, with 10 bases between. The CDR3 sequence is 13 residues long. CDR3 sequence reads: CSAARKGNQPQHF. CDR3 in DNA: TGCAGTGCTGCTCGTAAGGGCAATCAGCCCCAGCATTTT.

V usage is TRBV5-6 and J usage is TRBJ2-3; TRBD2 agrees at 9 bases. CDR1 and CDR2 from the germline V gene are SGHDT and YYEEEE. V shed 0 bases and J 4 bases; nucleotides not matched to a gene: 3. This CDR3 has 15 amino acids. The DNA for the CDR3 is TGTGCCAGCAGCTTGGGTAGCGGGAGTTCAGATACGCAGTATTTT. This sequence encodes CASSLGSGSSDTQYF.

The CDR3 spells CASSTGLAKNIQYF. CDR3 nucleotide sequence: TGCGCCAGCAGTACAGGCCTAGCCAAAAACATTCAGTACTTC. The gene calls are TRBV5-1 and TRBJ2-4; D may be TRBD1 (5 bases). Germline CDR1 and CDR2: SGHRS and YFSETQ. The V end was cut by 5 bases, the J end by 0 bases, with 9 bases between. This CDR3 comprises 14 residues.

By share of the sample, this clonotype is medium-sized. The chain combines TRBV29-1 with TRBJ2-1; D unresolved. The CDR3 spans 13 residues. The germline gives CDR1 SQVTM, CDR2 ANQGSEA. Trimming removed 5 bases at V and 3 bases at J, with 11 bases between. The CDR3 loop is CSVTLTSYNEQFF. The CDR3 region has the DNA TGCAGCGTTACTCTGACCAGCTACAATGAGCAGTTCTTC.

In this sample, this clonotype turned up many times. This sequence joins TRBV27 and TRBJ2-1, with TRBD2 matching over 9 bases. Germline V lookup: CDR1 MNHEY, CDR2 SMNVEV (reference sequence). J lost 0 bases, V lost 5 bases, and 2 bases had no gene match. The CDR3 runs to 15 residues. CDR3 nucleotide sequence: TGTGCCAGCAGTCATAGCGGGAGCTCCTACAATGAGCAGTTCTTC. This sequence encodes CASSHSGSSYNEQFF.

By sample fraction, this clonotype is medium-sized (0.01 to 0.1%). The genes are TRBV7-9 and TRBJ1-2, with D uncertain. Germline-derived CDR1 and CDR2 are SEHNR and FQNEAQ (reference sequence). V was trimmed by 5 bases and J by 5 bases, leaving 12 bases between them. The CDR3 runs 13 residues. The CDR3 DNA is TGTGCCAGCAGCCCAACGGACGGATATGGCTACACCTTC. This translates into CASSPTDGYGYTF.

Regarding this clonotype: A much larger clonotype is one base distant, so this may be a read error. The chain has TRBV7-2 and TRBJ2-1; 9 bases are a match to TRBD2. There are 15 residues in the CDR3. Unmatched junction bases numbered 10, after V lost 8 bases and J lost 5 bases. Germline loops: CDR1 SGHTA, CDR2 FQGNSA. CDR3: CASGPGLAKNNEQFF. The CDR3 nucleotides are TGTGCCAGCGGCCCTGGACTAGCGAAAAACAATGAGCAGTTCTTC.

CDR3 DNA: TGCAGCGTGCCCCGGGACAACTCCTACGAGCAGTACTTC. Protein product: CSVPRDNSYEQYF. The rearrangement joins TRBV29-1 to TRBJ2-7, with D possibly matching TRBD1 (6 bases). V was cut by 6 bases and J by 0 bases, with 12 bases left in between. Looked up from germline, CDR1 is SQVTM and CDR2 is ANQGSEA. CDR3 length: 13 residues.